This T cell receptor (beta chain) was sequenced in a study of glioma-infiltrating T cells. Study-wide findings and caveats: Very few CDR3 sequences were shared between tissue and blood.

TCR alpha and beta CDR3 regions were amplified from RNA using iRepertoire nested multiplex PCR. One-step reverse transcription and amplification started from about 100-400 ng of tissue mRNA or PBMC total RNA. TCRdb used MiXCR to reprocess the multiplex PCR reads, holding one entry per CDR3 protein. The table includes 300,000 to 450,000 distinct CDR3 sequences, 41% detected once. The table lists this clonotype with a few counts. Its antigen is undetermined. The length of the CDR3 is 12 residues. From germline, CDR1 is KGHDR and CDR2 SFDVKD. Trimming shortened V by 4 bases and J by 8 bases, and 9 bases separated the two germline ends.

This clonotype was obtained from a human donor with low-grade glioma or glioblastoma, undergoing nonglioma brain surgery, or in good health (not recorded which). The chain couples TRBV24-1 to TRBJ2-3; D is ambiguous. Source material: glioma tissue, nonneoplastic brain tissue, or PBMCs (not recorded which). As DNA, the CDR3 is TGTGCCACCAGTGACCCGGTGGGTACGCAGTATTTT. It specifies CATSDPVGTQYF.